This passage covers 6 T cell receptor beta chains from one sample sequenced in a study of CD8 T cells in Susac syndrome. Random hexamers were used to reverse transcribe 0.5 to 1 ug of RNA. TCRdb itself ran the immunoSEQ multiplex PCR reads through MiXCR, one entry per CDR3 protein. There are 180,000 or so distinct CDR3 sequences in the sample; about 95% occur only once, and less than 0.12% lies in the top ten. What was sequenced was CD4+ T cells from PBMCs. These receptors all come from a human donor in good health.

The genes are TRBV29-1 and TRBJ2-3, with a possible D match to TRBD1 (6 bases). Germline CDR1 reads SQVTM; CDR2 reads ANQGSEA. This CDR3 contains 14 residues. Trimming stripped 2 bases from V and 2 bases from J, with 11 bases between. This CDR3 is CSVEQGMVTDTQYF. The CDR3 DNA reads TGCAGCGTTGAACAGGGGATGGTCACAGATACGCAGTATTTT.

The chain has TRBV20-1 and TRBJ2-5; 11 nucleotides agree with TRBD2. The CDR3 is 14 amino acids. In germline, CDR1 is DFQATT, CDR2 SNEGSKA (reference sequence). V was pared by 5 bases and J by 13 bases, with 15 bases of the junction left unmatched. CDR3 loop: CSAPPLASGGPPYF. CDR3 sequence (DNA): TGCAGTGCTCCCCCGTTGGCTAGCGGGGGGCCTCCGTACTTC.

The CDR3: CAWSRGQETQYF. CDR3 nucleotides: TGTGCCTGGTCGCGGGGACAAGAGACCCAGTACTTC. The V gene is TRBV30, the J gene TRBJ2-5; D perhaps matches TRBD2 (6 bases). The germline CDR1 and CDR2 sequences are GTSNPN and SVGIG (reference sequence). The V end lost 5 bases, the J end lost 2 bases, and 9 bases lay between the germline ends. The length of the CDR3 is 12 residues.

V gene TRBV12-3 or TRBV12-4 combines with J gene TRBJ2-1; 8 bases fit TRBD1. V was pared by 5 bases and J by 2 bases, with 8 bases of the junction left unmatched. CDR3 length: 16 amino acids. CDR3 bases: TGTGCCAGCAGTGATCGGGACAGGATGGCCTACAATGAGCAGTTCTTC. This codes for CASSDRDRMAYNEQFF.

The genes are TRBV29-1 and TRBJ2-2; 10 positions agree with TRBD2. Trimming at V came to 6 bases and at J to 3 bases, leaving 4 bases not matched to a gene. Germline V gene sequence: CDR1 SQVTM, CDR2 ANQGSEA. The CDR3 length is 14 residues. CDR3 amino acids: CSVPGLAYTGELFF. CDR3 DNA: TGCAGCGTACCGGGACTAGCGTACACCGGGGAGCTGTTTTTT.

The chain couples TRBV4-3 to TRBJ2-1; 8 bases line up with TRBD1. The V gene's germline CDR1 is LGHNA and CDR2 YSLEER. Losses at the gene ends were 3 bases for V and 4 bases for J; bases not matched to a gene: 5. The CDR3 has 15 amino acids. Here the CDR3 DNA reads TGCGCCAGCAGCCAGAGCCGGGACAGGTACAATGAGCAGTTCTTC. It codes for CASSQSRDRYNEQFF.